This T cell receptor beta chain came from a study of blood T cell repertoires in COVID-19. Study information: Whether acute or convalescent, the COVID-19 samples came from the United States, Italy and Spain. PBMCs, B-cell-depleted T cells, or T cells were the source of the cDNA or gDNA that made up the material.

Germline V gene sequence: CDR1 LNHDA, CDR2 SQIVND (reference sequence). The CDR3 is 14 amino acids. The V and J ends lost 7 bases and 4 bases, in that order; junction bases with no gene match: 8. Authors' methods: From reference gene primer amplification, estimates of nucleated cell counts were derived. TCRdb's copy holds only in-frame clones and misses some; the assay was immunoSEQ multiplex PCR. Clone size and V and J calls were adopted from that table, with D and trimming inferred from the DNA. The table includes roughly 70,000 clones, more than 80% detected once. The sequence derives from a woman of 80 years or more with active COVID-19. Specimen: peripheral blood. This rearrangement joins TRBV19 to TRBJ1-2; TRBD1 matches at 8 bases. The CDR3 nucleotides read TGTGCCAGTAAAAGGACAGGGTCTACCTATGGCTACACCTTC. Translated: CASKRTGSTYGYTF. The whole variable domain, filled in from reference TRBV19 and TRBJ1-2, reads DGGITQSPKYLFRKEGQNVTLSCEQNLNHDAMYWYRQDPGQGLRLIYYSQIVNDFQKGDIAEGYSVSREKKESFPLTVTSAQKNPTAFYLCASKRTGSTYGYTFGSGTRLTVV.